These T cell receptor beta chains were read from a single sample in a study of CD8 T cells in ankylosing spondylitis. From the 5' RACE reads, TCRdb called clonotypes with MiXCR, one entry per CDR3 protein. The sample shows 300,000 to 400,000 distinct CDR3 sequences, about 22% of them seen only once. Specimen: blood, either unsorted or a sorted T cell fraction (not recorded which). The receptors shown here come from a male donor with ankylosing spondylitis. Each CDR3 is given without its conserved first and last residue. Each record gives: clone size, V gene, CDR3 protein. Expanded clones are given a class, and other clones once, few, many or no size at all.

NA	TRBV20-1	SAHRGRESHEQY
NA	TRBV19	ASRSGRSSYEQY
NA	TRBV20-1	SASVGGEGANVLT
NA	TRBV7-3	ASSLIPAGADTQY
NA	TRBV2	ASSEAIYPSNQPQH
NA	TRBV5-5	ASSLEQPFSPLH
few	TRBV9	ASSVNTGFQETQY
NA	TRBV7-9	ASSARGGDYGYT
few	TRBV5-1	ASRLAGGQETQY
NA	TRBV20-1	SASPGEYNEQF
NA	TRBV28	ASSQLNYGYT
many	TRBV5-1	ASSFGLEAYEQY
NA	TRBV11-2	ASSLNSRQNDEQF
few	TRBV7-3	ASAQSSYNEQF
few	TRBV7-3	ASSLLGLAETQY
NA	TRBV3-1	ASSRLANTGELF
few	TRBV7-9	ASSTDTASGNTIY
NA	TRBV3-1	ASSQMTGGGHEQF
few	TRBV5-1	ASSLGQSGANVLT
NA	TRBV12-3/TRBV12-4	ASSLGTGNIQY
few	TRBV6-2/TRBV6-3	ASSGPSGRVTGELF
NA	TRBV12-3/TRBV12-4	ASSLAQPMSSYNEQF
NA	TRBV20-1	SALEGADSPLH
NA	TRBV20-1	SARGPAGGNSDTQY
few	TRBV20-1	SALGGMGSQPQH
NA	TRBV6-5	ASSYEGKDSPLH
few	TRBV5-1	ASSLVLAGDDTQY
NA	TRBV28	ASSSPAPYEQY
NA	TRBV29-1	SVGEGVTNTEAF
many	TRBV12-3/TRBV12-4	ASSLGLVFLDEQF
NA	TRBV7-9	ATRSWRKNTEAF
few	TRBV15	ATSRDFLGTAVSGYT
NA	TRBV5-1	ASRSVRGGETQY
NA	TRBV12-3/TRBV12-4	ASSAAGTWEQF
NA	TRBV6-5	ASSYSRGLYGYT
many	TRBV29-1	SVESSVRGTEAF
few	TRBV29-1	SVEAGTSNIQY
NA	TRBV24-1	ATSDSREDQPQH
few	TRBV30	AWSFRMDTQY